Listed below are T cell receptor beta chains from one sample, sequenced in a study of response to subunit inactivated influenza vaccine. TCRdb re-called the RT-PCR reads through MiXCR, storing one row per CDR3 protein. The table records 630,000 or so distinct CDR3 sequences, 15% to 18% of them present only once. Source: PBMCs from blood, taken roughly 12 days after vaccination. The receptor set was obtained from a man over 45 who received an inactivated influenza vaccine. CDR3s include the opening cysteine and the closing phenylalanine or tryptophan. Each record gives: V gene, D gene, J gene, clone size, CDR3 DNA, CDR3 protein. The D gene is left open where the match is weak. Rows give clone size only sometimes, using once, few, many, or a class for an expanded clone.

TRBV5-1	TRBD2	TRBJ2-1	NA	TGCGCCAGCAGCGGGGGTGGCCTAGCGGGATACAATGAGCAGTTCTTC	CASSGGGLAGYNEQFF
TRBV27	NA	TRBJ1-1	NA	TGTGCCAGCAGTTGGCAGGATAACACTGAAGCTTTCTTT	CASSWQDNTEAFF
TRBV6-2/TRBV6-3	NA	TRBJ1-2	NA	TGTGCCAGCAGGGACAGTGTTGCCTATGGCTACACCTTC	CASRDSVAYGYTF
TRBV6-2/TRBV6-3	NA	TRBJ2-3	few	TGTGCCAGCAAGGGGAAGGGACTGACAACAGATACGCAGTATTTT	CASKGKGLTTDTQYF
TRBV5-1	NA	TRBJ2-7	many	TGCGCCAGCAGCTTGGGGGGCGAAGAGCAGTACTTC	CASSLGGEEQYF
TRBV20-1	TRBD2	TRBJ2-5	NA	TGCAGTGCACAGCCAAGCGGGGGGTACCAAGAGACCCAGTACTTC	CSAQPSGGYQETQYF
TRBV10-3	NA	TRBJ1-1	many	TGTGCCATCAACGGGACCTTCTCAGGGGCCACTGAAGCTTTCTTT	CAINGTFSGATEAFF
TRBV19	TRBD1	TRBJ2-5	few	TGTGCCAGTAGTTGGGGAAGGGACAGGGAGAGAGAGACCCAGTACTTC	CASSWGRDRERETQYF
TRBV4-3	TRBD1	TRBJ1-4	NA	TGCGCCAGCAGCCCCAGGGGGCTGGCTGAAAAACTGTTTTTT	CASSPRGLAEKLFF
TRBV20-1	NA	TRBJ2-3	NA	TGCAGTGCCGAACCCTTGGCCATGGCCACAGATACGCAGTATTTT	CSAEPLAMATDTQYF
TRBV27	NA	TRBJ2-3	few	TGTGCCAGCAAGCCTAGACACGCAGATACGCAGTATTTT	CASKPRHADTQYF
TRBV12-3/TRBV12-4	NA	TRBJ2-2	many	TGTGCCATCCTCTTGTCTAGGAACACCGGGGAGCTGTTTTTT	CAILLSRNTGELFF
TRBV4-2	NA	TRBJ1-1	NA	TGTGCCAGCAGCCAAGCGCTGGGTGACCTGAACACTGAAGCTTTCTTT	CASSQALGDLNTEAFF
TRBV6-2/TRBV6-3	NA	TRBJ1-2	NA	TGTGCCAGCAGTTACCCATTCGACAGCAACTATGGCTACACCTTC	CASSYPFDSNYGYTF
TRBV6-2/TRBV6-3	NA	TRBJ2-1	NA	TGTGCCAGCAGTTACACCGGGACTTCGCTAATTCACAATGAGCAGTTCTTC	CASSYTGTSLIHNEQFF
TRBV12-3/TRBV12-4	NA	TRBJ1-4	NA	TGTGCCAGCCGACGTGACACTAATGAAAAACTGTTTTTT	CASRRDTNEKLFF
TRBV7-3	TRBD2	TRBJ2-1	many	TGTGCCAGCAGCCGGTCGGGCGGGAGGTACAATGAGCAGTTCTTC	CASSRSGGRYNEQFF
TRBV28	NA	TRBJ2-1	few	TGTGCCAGCGTCGAGAGACGCGGCTGGTTTGTGGAGCAGTTCTTC	CASVERRGWFVEQFF
TRBV6-2/TRBV6-3	NA	TRBJ1-5	NA	TGTGCCAGCAGTTACTCGTCTGGGATTAGCAATCAGCCCCAGCATTTT	CASSYSSGISNQPQHF
TRBV5-8	NA	TRBJ2-3	NA	TGTGCCAGCAGCCCTCAACGGGGTAGCGTCGGAGGTACGCAGTATTTT	CASSPQRGSVGGTQYF
TRBV11-2	NA	TRBJ2-2	few	TGTGCCAGCAGGCGACGGATGGCTGACACCGGGGAGCTGTTTTTT	CASRRRMADTGELFF
TRBV11-2	NA	TRBJ2-5	few	TGTGCCAGCAGCTTAACATCCCGGGGGGCTCAAGAGACCCAGTACTTC	CASSLTSRGAQETQYF
TRBV13	NA	TRBJ2-1	NA	TGTGCCAGCAGCTTAGGTAGCGGCCCCCTAAGATACAATGAGCAGTTCTTC	CASSLGSGPLRYNEQFF
TRBV4-2	TRBD2	TRBJ2-1	few	TGTGCCAGCAGCCCCTATCCACTAGCGGGTTACAATGAGCAGTTCTTC	CASSPYPLAGYNEQFF
TRBV7-8	NA	TRBJ2-1	few	TGTGCCAGCAGCTCCGCGGGGAGATTACAGTTCTTC	CASSSAGRLQFF
TRBV5-1	TRBD1	TRBJ2-7	NA	TGCGCCAGCAGCCGAGACACCACGACAGGGCGCGAGCAGTACTTC	CASSRDTTTGREQYF
TRBV6-5	TRBD2	TRBJ2-3	NA	TGTGCCAGCAGTTACGGGCTAGCGGACACAGATACGCAGTATTTT	CASSYGLADTDTQYF
TRBV11-2	NA	TRBJ2-6	NA	TGTGCCAGCAGCTTAGGACGGAGGACTGGGGCCAACGTCCTGACTTTC	CASSLGRRTGANVLTF
TRBV11-2	NA	TRBJ1-1	few	TGTGCCAGCAGCGTAGGAGGGTCCTACACTGAAGCTTTCTTT	CASSVGGSYTEAFF
TRBV27	NA	TRBJ2-7	few	TGTGCCAGCAGCCCGACAGTCCTGCCTGGGGAGCAGTACTTC	CASSPTVLPGEQYF
TRBV7-2	NA	TRBJ2-1	many	TGTGCCAGCAGCCTAGGGCTAGCAGCCAATGAGCAGTTCTTC	CASSLGLAANEQFF
TRBV20-1	NA	TRBJ2-2	NA	TGCAGTGCTAGATCTCTGTCGCGTGGCACCGGGGAGCTGTTTTTT	CSARSLSRGTGELFF
TRBV12-3/TRBV12-4	NA	TRBJ2-1	few	TGTGCCAGCACCTTGGGGGTGGGGAGCTCCTACAATGAGCAGTTCTTC	CASTLGVGSSYNEQFF
TRBV20-1	TRBD1	TRBJ2-3	many	TGCAGTGCTAGAGCCGGGACAGTTGCAGATACGCAGTATTTT	CSARAGTVADTQYF
TRBV29-1	TRBD1	TRBJ1-3	few	TGCAGCGTTGGAGAGGGACAGGCTGGAAACACCATATATTTT	CSVGEGQAGNTIYF
TRBV28	NA	TRBJ2-7	NA	TGTGCCAGCAGGGAGGGACAGAAGGACGAGCAGTACTTC	CASREGQKDEQYF
TRBV5-1	NA	TRBJ2-3	many	TGCGCCAGCAGCTTGGACACCACAGATACGCAGTATTTT	CASSLDTTDTQYF
TRBV28	NA	TRBJ2-5	few	TGTGCCAGCGGCGGGGGACAGCAAGAGACCCAGTACTTC	CASGGGQQETQYF
TRBV3-1	NA	TRBJ1-1	few	TGTGCCAGCAGCCAAGATCCAAGCACTGAAGCTTTCTTT	CASSQDPSTEAFF
TRBV4-3	NA	TRBJ2-1	few	TGCGCCAGCAGCCAAGATGCACCCCAGTACAATGAGCAGTTCTTC	CASSQDAPQYNEQFF
TRBV7-2	TRBD2	TRBJ2-7	few	TGTGCCAGCAGCTTTCCCCTAGCGGGTTCGACCTACGAGCAGTACTTC	CASSFPLAGSTYEQYF
TRBV7-2	NA	TRBJ2-1	few	TGTGCCAGCAGCTTAGCCGTGGTTCGCTCTAGCTCCTACAATGAGCAGTTCTTC	CASSLAVVRSSSYNEQFF
TRBV5-6	NA	TRBJ2-1	few	TGTGCCAGCAGCTCCCGACTTGGGTGGGAAAATGAGCAGTTCTTC	CASSSRLGWENEQFF
TRBV29-1	NA	TRBJ2-1	few	TGCAGCGTGGTGATTTACAATGAGCAGTTCTTC	CSVVIYNEQFF